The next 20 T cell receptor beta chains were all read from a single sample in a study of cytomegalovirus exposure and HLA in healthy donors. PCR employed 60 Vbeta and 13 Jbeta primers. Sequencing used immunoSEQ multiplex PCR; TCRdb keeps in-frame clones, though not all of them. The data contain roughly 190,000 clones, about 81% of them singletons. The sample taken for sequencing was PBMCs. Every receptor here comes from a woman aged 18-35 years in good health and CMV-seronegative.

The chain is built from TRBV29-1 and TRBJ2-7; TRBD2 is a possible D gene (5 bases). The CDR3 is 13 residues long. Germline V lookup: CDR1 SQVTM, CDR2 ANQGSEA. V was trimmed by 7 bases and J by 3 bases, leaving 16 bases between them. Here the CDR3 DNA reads TGCAGCGCTCAGGCGGGTAAGGACTACGAGCAGTACTTC. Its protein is CSAQAGKDYEQYF.

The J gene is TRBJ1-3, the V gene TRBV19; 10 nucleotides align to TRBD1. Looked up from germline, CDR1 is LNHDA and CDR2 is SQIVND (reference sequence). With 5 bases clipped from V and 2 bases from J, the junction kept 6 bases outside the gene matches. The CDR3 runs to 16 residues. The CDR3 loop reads CASSPWTGGPGNTIYF. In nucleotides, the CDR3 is TGTGCCAGTAGTCCTTGGACAGGGGGACCTGGAAACACCATATATTTT.

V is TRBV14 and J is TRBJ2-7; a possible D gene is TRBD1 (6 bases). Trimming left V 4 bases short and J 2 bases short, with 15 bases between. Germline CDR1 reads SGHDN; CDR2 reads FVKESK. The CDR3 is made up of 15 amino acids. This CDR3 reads CASSRDLRGAYEQYF. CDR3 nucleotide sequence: TGTGCCAGCAGCCGAGACCTCAGGGGAGCCTACGAGCAGTACTTC.

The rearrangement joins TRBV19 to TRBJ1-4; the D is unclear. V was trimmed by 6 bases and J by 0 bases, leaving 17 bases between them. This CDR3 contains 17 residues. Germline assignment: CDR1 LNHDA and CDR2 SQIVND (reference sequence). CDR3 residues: CASRLRGVLPTNEKLFF. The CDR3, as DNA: TGTGCCAGTAGGCTCCGAGGCGTACTCCCAACTAATGAAAAACTGTTTTTT.

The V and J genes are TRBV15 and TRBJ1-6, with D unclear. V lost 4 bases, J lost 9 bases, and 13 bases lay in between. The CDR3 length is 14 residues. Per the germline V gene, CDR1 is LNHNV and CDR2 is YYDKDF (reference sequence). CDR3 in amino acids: CATSTSGSASPLHF. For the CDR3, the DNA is TGTGCCACCAGCACTAGCGGTAGCGCTTCACCCCTCCACTTT.

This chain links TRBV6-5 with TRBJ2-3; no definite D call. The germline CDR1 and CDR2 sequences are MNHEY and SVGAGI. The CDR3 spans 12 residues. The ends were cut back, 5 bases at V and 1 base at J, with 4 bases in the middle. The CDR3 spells CASSRGTDTQYF. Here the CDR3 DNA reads TGTGCCAGCAGTCGGGGCACAGATACGCAGTATTTT.

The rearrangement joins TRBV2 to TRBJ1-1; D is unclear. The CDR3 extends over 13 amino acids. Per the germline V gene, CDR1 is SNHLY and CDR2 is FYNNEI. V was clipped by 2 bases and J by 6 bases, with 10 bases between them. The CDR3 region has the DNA TGTGCCAGCAGTGAAAGGACTCCCCCTGAAGCTTTCTTT. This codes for CASSERTPPEAFF. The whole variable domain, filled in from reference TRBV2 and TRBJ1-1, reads EPEVTQTPSHQVTQMGQEVILRCVPISNHLYFYWYRQILGQKVEFLVSFYNNEISEKSEIFDDQFSVERPDGSNFTLKIRSTKLEDSAMYFCASSERTPPEAFFGQGTRLTVV.

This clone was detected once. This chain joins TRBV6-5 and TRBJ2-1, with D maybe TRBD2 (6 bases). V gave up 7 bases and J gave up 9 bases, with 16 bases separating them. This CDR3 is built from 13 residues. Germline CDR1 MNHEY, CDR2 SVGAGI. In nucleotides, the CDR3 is TGTGCCAGCAACCTCTTCGACGGGGGTGAGCAGTTCTTC. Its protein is CASNLFDGGEQFF.

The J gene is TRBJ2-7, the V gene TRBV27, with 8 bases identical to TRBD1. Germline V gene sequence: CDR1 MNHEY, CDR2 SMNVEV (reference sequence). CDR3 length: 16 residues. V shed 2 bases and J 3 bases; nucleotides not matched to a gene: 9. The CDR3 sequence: CASSLKFGDRFYEQYF. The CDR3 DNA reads TGTGCCAGCAGTTTAAAGTTCGGGGACAGGTTCTACGAGCAGTACTTC.

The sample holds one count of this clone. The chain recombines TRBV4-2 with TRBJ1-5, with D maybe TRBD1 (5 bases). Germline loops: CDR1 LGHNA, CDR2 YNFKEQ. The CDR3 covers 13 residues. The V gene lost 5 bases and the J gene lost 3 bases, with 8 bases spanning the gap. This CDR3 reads CASSTGFNQPQHF. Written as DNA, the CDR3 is TGTGCCAGCAGCACAGGATTCAATCAGCCCCAGCATTTT.

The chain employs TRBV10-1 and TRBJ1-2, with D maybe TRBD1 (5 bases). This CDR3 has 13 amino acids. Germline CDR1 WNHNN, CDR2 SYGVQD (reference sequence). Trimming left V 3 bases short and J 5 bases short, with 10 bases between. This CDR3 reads CASSEGTEYGYTF. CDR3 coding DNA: TGCGCCAGCAGTGAAGGGACTGAGTATGGCTACACCTTC.

Here the CDR3 reads CASSLGTSGGYEQYF. The CDR3 DNA sequence: TGCGCCAGCAGCTTGGGAACTAGCGGGGGCTACGAGCAGTACTTC. This chain joins TRBV5-1 and TRBJ2-5; TRBD2 agrees at 11 bases. The J call is in doubt because the DNA end fits TRBJ2-7 better. Germline V gene lookup returns CDR1 SGHRS and CDR2 YFSETQ. The CDR3 contains 15 residues.

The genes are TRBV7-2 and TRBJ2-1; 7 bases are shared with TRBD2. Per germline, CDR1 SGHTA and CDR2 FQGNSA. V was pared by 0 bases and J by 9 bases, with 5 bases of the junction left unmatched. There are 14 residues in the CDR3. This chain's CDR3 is CASSLAGGPSEQFF. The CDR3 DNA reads TGTGCCAGCAGCTTAGCGGGAGGGCCCAGTGAGCAGTTCTTC.

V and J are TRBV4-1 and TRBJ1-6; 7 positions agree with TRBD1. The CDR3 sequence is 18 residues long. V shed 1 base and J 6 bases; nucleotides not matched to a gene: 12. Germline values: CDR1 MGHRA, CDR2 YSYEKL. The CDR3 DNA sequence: TGCGCCAGCAGCCAAGGGATCATTCAGACAGGGTTTAATTCACCCCTCCACTTT. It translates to CASSQGIIQTGFNSPLHF.

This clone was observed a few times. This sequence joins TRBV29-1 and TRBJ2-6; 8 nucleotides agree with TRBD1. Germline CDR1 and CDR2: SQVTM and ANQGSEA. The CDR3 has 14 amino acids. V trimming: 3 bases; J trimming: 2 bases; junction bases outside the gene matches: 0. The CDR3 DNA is TGCAGCGTTGAGGACAGGGCTGGGGCCAACGTCCTGACTTTC. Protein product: CSVEDRAGANVLTF. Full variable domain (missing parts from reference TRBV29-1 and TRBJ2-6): SAVISQKPSRDICQRGTSLTIQCQVDSQVTMMFWYRQQPGQSLTLIATANQGSEATYESGFVIDKFPISRPNLTFSTLTVSNMSPEDSSIYLCSVEDRAGANVLTFGAGSRLTVL.

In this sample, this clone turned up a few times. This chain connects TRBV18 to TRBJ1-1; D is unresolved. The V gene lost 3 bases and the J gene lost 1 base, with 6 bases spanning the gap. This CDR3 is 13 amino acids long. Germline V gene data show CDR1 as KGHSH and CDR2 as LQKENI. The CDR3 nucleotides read TGTGCCAGCTCACCGAGGGCGAACACTGAAGCTTTCTTT. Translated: CASSPRANTEAFF.

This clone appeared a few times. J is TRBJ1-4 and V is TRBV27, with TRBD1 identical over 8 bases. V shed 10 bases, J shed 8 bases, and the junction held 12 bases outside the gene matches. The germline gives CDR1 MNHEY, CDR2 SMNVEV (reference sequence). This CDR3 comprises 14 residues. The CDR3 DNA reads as TGTGCCACCTCCCGTCAGGGGGCTCGGGAAAAACTGTTTTTT. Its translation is CATSRQGAREKLFF.

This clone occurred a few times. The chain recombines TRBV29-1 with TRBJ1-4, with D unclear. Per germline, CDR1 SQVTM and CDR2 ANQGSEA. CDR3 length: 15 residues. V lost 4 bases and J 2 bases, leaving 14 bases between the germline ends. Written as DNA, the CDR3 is TGCAGCGTTGGTGGTGGACTAGGGACTAATGAAAAACTGTTTTTT. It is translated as CSVGGGLGTNEKLFF.

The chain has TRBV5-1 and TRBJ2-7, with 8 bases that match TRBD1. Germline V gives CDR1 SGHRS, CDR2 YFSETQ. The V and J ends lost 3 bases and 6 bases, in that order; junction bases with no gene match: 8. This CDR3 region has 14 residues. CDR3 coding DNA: TGCGCCAGCAGCTCTCGGACAGGGATTGCCGAGCAGTACTTC. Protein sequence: CASSSRTGIAEQYF.

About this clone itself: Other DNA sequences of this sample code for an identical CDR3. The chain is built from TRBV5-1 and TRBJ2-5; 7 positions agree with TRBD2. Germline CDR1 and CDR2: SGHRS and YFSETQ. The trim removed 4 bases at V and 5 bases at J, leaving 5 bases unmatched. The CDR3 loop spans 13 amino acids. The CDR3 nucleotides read TGCGCCAGCAGCGGGAGGGGAATCGAGACCCAGTACTTC. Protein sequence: CASSGRGIETQYF. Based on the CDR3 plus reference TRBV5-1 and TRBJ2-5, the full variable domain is KAGVTQTPRYLIKTRGQQVTLSCSPISGHRSVSWYQQTPGQGLQFLFEYFSETQRNKGNFPGRFSGRQFSNSRSEMNVSTLELGDSALYLCASSGRGIETQYFGPGTRLLVL.